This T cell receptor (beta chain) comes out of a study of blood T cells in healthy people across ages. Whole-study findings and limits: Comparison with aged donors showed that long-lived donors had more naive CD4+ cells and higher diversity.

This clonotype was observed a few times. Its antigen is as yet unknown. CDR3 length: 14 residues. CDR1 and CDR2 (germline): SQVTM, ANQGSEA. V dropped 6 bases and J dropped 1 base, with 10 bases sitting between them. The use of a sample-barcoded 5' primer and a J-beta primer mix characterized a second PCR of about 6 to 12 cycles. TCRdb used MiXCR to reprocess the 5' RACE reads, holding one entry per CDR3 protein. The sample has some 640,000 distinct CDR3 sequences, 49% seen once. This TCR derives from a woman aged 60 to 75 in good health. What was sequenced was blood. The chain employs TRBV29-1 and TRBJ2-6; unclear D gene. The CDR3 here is CSVELGSGANVLTF. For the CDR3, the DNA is TGCAGCGTCGAGTTAGGATCTGGGGCCAACGTCCTGACTTTC. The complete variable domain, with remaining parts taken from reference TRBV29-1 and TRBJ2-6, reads SAVISQKPSRDICQRGTSLTIQCQVDSQVTMMFWYRQQPGQSLTLIATANQGSEATYESGFVIDKFPISRPNLTFSTLTVSNMSPEDSSIYLCSVELGSGANVLTFGAGSRLTVL.